This T cell receptor (beta chain) is drawn from a study of OX40 agonist ivuxolimab in advanced cancers. The overall study: Ivuxolimab doses were 0.01, 0.1, 0.3, 1.5, 3 or 10 mg/kg every 2 weeks. Anti-PD-1, anti-PD-L1 or anti-CTLA-4 therapy given earlier was allowed, and 30% to 45% had some. A male proportion of more than 75% was recorded, with mean age approximately 64 years and range 23 to 79.

Libraries were prepared by immunoSEQ multiplex PCR; TCRdb keeps only in-frame clonotypes and omits some of them. Seen here are some 66,000 clones, less than 90% observed once, and the top ten hold around 2.5%. CDR1 and CDR2 from the germline V gene are MGHRA and YSYEKL. J was trimmed by 1 base and V by 0 bases; bases with no gene match: 0. This CDR3 comprises 15 residues. This TCR was sampled from an adult with an advanced solid tumor such as melanoma, head and neck, liver or kidney cancer. The sequenced sample was CD4+ or CD8+ T cells sorted from blood, obtained in a trial of the OX40 agonist ivuxolimab. The chain employs TRBV4-1 and TRBJ2-4; 7 bases are shared with TRBD2. The CDR3 spells CASSQDGGAKNIQYF. For the CDR3, the DNA is TGCGCCAGCAGCCAAGACGGGGGGGCCAAAAACATTCAGTACTTC.